This entry lists 19 T cell receptor beta chains sequenced from one sample in a study of blood T cell repertoires in COVID-19. This table comes from immunoSEQ multiplex PCR, and its TCRdb copy is limited to in-frame clones, with some not included. The table includes approximately 330,000 clones, around 86% detected once. Sequencing was carried out using PBMCs or T cells enriched from blood (not recorded which). These receptors all stem from a woman aged 40 to 50 with acute COVID-19.

This sequence joins TRBV19 and TRBJ1-5; 8 positions agree with TRBD1. The germline V gene has CDR1 LNHDA and CDR2 SQIVND (reference sequence). The trim removed 7 bases at V and 6 bases at J, leaving 5 bases unmatched. This CDR3 comprises 13 residues. CDR3 DNA sequence: TGTGCCAGTATCGGGGACAGGAGTCAGCCCCAGCATTTT. It is translated as CASIGDRSQPQHF. Combining the CDR3 with reference TRBV19 and TRBJ1-5 gives the whole variable domain DGGITQSPKYLFRKEGQNVTLSCEQNLNHDAMYWYRQDPGQGLRLIYYSQIVNDFQKGDIAEGYSVSREKKESFPLTVTSAQKNPTAFYLCASIGDRSQPQHFGDGTRLSIL.

V is TRBV27 and J is TRBJ2-7, with 7 bases matching TRBD1. The V segment lost 2 bases and the J segment 2 bases; nucleotides outside the gene matches: 6. Germline loops: CDR1 MNHEY, CDR2 SMNVEV (reference sequence). This CDR3 has 15 amino acids. This CDR3 reads CASSLKWDRTYEQYF. Here the CDR3 DNA reads TGTGCCAGCAGTTTAAAATGGGACAGAACCTACGAGCAGTACTTC.

This rearrangement joins TRBV9 to TRBJ2-3; possible D gene TRBD2, 6 bases. V shed 0 bases and J shed 0 bases, with 17 bases lying between them. This CDR3 is built from 18 residues. Looked up from germline, CDR1 is SGDLS and CDR2 is YYNGEE. This CDR3 reads CASSVAQLMGGSTDTQYF. Here the CDR3 DNA reads TGTGCCAGCAGCGTAGCTCAACTTATGGGGGGAAGCACAGATACGCAGTATTTT.

This clone was picked up one time. The chain uses TRBV7-8 and TRBJ1-1; 9 bases are a match to TRBD1. The CDR3 loop spans 15 amino acids. The junction had 4 bases not matched to a gene; V was cut back by 1 base and J by 4 bases. Germline V gene sequence: CDR1 SGHVS, CDR2 FQNEAQ. The CDR3 coding sequence is TGTGCCAGCAGCTTAGAACAGGGGGCCGGCACTGAAGCTTTCTTT. Its translation: CASSLEQGAGTEAFF.

The rearrangement links TRBV3-1 (or the pseudogene TRBV3-2) to TRBJ2-7, with D unresolved. Germline V gene sequence: CDR1 LGHDT, CDR2 YNNKEL (reference sequence). Trimming cost V 2 bases and J 6 bases, with 8 bases left between them. The CDR3 runs to 12 residues. CDR3 DNA: TGTGCCAGCAGCCAAACAACGGGCGAGCAGTACTTC. This gives the protein CASSQTTGEQYF.

The chain recombines TRBV6-5 with TRBJ2-6, with D possibly being TRBD1 (5 bases). The CDR3 contains 14 residues. CDR1 MNHEY and CDR2 SVGAGI come from the germline V gene. Trimming cost V 7 bases and J 2 bases, with 9 bases left between them. CDR3 loop: CASIIGAGANVLTF. CDR3 DNA sequence: TGTGCCAGCATTATAGGGGCTGGGGCCAACGTCCTGACTTTC.

The chain links TRBV28 to TRBJ1-3; 7 bases are shared with TRBD1. Germline trimming cut 5 bases from V and 3 bases from J; bases unmatched to any gene: 13. The CDR3 consists of 17 residues. Germline lookup yields CDR1 MDHEN and CDR2 SYDVKM. The CDR3 here is CASSPLRSTGVGNTIYF. In nucleotides, the CDR3 is TGTGCCAGCAGTCCCCTTCGGTCCACAGGGGTTGGAAACACCATATATTTT.

The gene calls are TRBV7-2 and TRBJ2-2; perhaps TRBD1 as D (6 bases). CDR3 size: 19 residues. Germline V gene lookup returns CDR1 SGHTA and CDR2 FQGNSA. Trimming removed 1 base at V and 1 base at J, with 19 bases between. The CDR3: CASSLGFAGGRKNTGELFF. The CDR3 DNA sequence: TGTGCCAGCAGCTTAGGCTTTGCTGGGGGCAGGAAGAACACCGGGGAGCTGTTTTTT.

This chain connects TRBV3-1 (or the pseudogene TRBV3-2) to TRBJ1-4; D not resolved. The V and J ends lost 4 bases and 4 bases respectively, with 10 bases between them. Germline V CDR1 and CDR2: LGHDT, YNNKEL (reference sequence). This CDR3 has 14 residues. The CDR3 is CASSRRRSNEKLFF. CDR3 DNA: TGTGCCAGCAGCCGGAGACGGAGTAATGAAAAACTGTTTTTT.

J is TRBJ2-4 and V is TRBV7-3; the D gene is possibly TRBD2 (6 bases). The ends were cut back, 3 bases at V and 2 bases at J, with 11 bases in the middle. The CDR3 loop spans 15 amino acids. CDR1 SGHTA and CDR2 FQGTGA come from the germline V gene. The CDR3 is CASSFNGSTKNIQYF. CDR3 in DNA: TGTGCCAGCAGCTTCAACGGGAGCACCAAAAACATTCAGTACTTC.

This clone was seen only once. This rearrangement joins TRBV5-1 to TRBJ1-2, with D maybe TRBD1 (5 bases). Trimming shortened V by 1 base and J by 6 bases, and 10 bases separated the two germline ends. CDR1 is SGHRS and CDR2 is YFSETQ in the germline V gene. CDR3 length equals 13 residues. The CDR3 DNA is TGCGCCAGCAGCTTGCGGGGGAGTGATGGCTACACCTTC. This gives the protein CASSLRGSDGYTF.

This rearrangement joins TRBV7-8 to TRBJ1-2; D is ambiguous. CDR3 length: 13 amino acids. In germline, CDR1 is SGHVS, CDR2 FQNEAQ. V was clipped by 2 bases and J by 5 bases, with 9 bases between them. The CDR3 bases are TGTGCCAGCAGCTTAATGGGCTGGTATGGCTACACCTTC. Translation: CASSLMGWYGYTF.

This rearrangement joins TRBV3-1 (or the pseudogene TRBV3-2) to TRBJ1-2, with no clear D. From germline, CDR1 is LGHDT and CDR2 YNNKEL (reference sequence). CDR3 length: 15 amino acids. V lost 0 bases to trimming and J lost 4 bases, with 12 bases between them. The CDR3 loop is CASSQEGGILYGYTF. The CDR3, as DNA: TGTGCCAGCAGCCAAGAGGGAGGGATCCTCTATGGCTACACCTTC.

In nucleotides, the CDR3 is TGTGCCAGCAGCTCAAGGGGTTTAACAACTAATGAAAAACTGTTTTTT. This codes for CASSSRGLTTNEKLFF. The chain is built from TRBV3-1 (or the pseudogene TRBV3-2) and TRBJ1-4, with D maybe TRBD1 (5 bases). The CDR3 extends over 16 amino acids. Trimming pared 5 bases from V and 0 bases from J, leaving 13 bases between. Germline V gene lookup returns CDR1 LGHDT and CDR2 YNNKEL (reference sequence).

This clone has just one count. The chain is built from TRBV7-2 and TRBJ1-2; tentative D call: TRBD1 (6 bases). V lost 5 bases and J lost 6, with 16 bases in between. This CDR3 spans 14 amino acids. From germline, CDR1 is SGHTA and CDR2 FQGNSA. CDR3 bases: TGTGCCAGCAGCCCGATCGGGGGGCGGGATGGCTACACCTTC. This sequence encodes CASSPIGGRDGYTF. The full variable domain, in which reference TRBV7-2 and TRBJ1-2 provide the parts outside the CDR3, is GAGVSQSPSNKVTEKGKDVELRCDPISGHTALYWYRQSLGQGLEFLIYFQGNSAPDKSGLPSDRFSAERTGGSVSTLTIQRTQQEDSAVYLCASSPIGGRDGYTFGSGTRLTVV.

The V call is TRBV6-2 or TRBV6-3, the J call TRBJ2-1; TRBD2 matches 9 bases. The CDR3 totals 15 residues. With 6 bases clipped from V and 1 base from J, the junction kept 4 bases outside the gene matches. CDR1 MNHEY and CDR2 SVGEGT come from the germline V gene. CDR3 residues: CASSLLAGSYNEQFF. The DNA of the CDR3 is TGTGCCAGCAGCCTCCTAGCGGGGTCCTACAATGAGCAGTTCTTC.

V and J are TRBV7-9 and TRBJ2-3, with no clear D. CDR1 SEHNR and CDR2 FQNEAQ come from the germline V gene (reference sequence). The CDR3 has 14 amino acids. Trimming shortened V by 1 base and J by 9 bases, and 14 bases separated the two germline ends. The CDR3 reads CASSLGAESITQYF. CDR3 DNA sequence: TGTGCCAGCAGCTTAGGGGCAGAGAGCATAACGCAGTATTTT.

The chain links TRBV4-3 to TRBJ2-7; TRBD2 is a possible D gene (5 bases). The CDR3 consists of 15 residues. Germline V CDR1 and CDR2: LGHNA, YSLEER. V lost 1 base and J 1 base, leaving 11 bases between the germline ends. CDR3 sequence reads: CASSQVAGGSYEQYF. The CDR3 nucleotides are TGCGCCAGCAGCCAAGTCGCGGGCGGTTCCTACGAGCAGTACTTC.

This chain links TRBV5-4 with TRBJ2-6; 14 nucleotides align to TRBD2. The germline V gene has CDR1 SGHNT and CDR2 YYREEE (reference sequence). The V segment lost 4 bases and the J segment 4 bases; nucleotides outside the gene matches: 7. The CDR3 is 18 residues long. The CDR3 sequence is CASSRGGLAGAGANVLTF. The CDR3 coding sequence is TGTGCCAGCAGCCGGGGGGGACTAGCGGGAGCCGGGGCCAACGTCCTGACTTTC.